This TCR beta chain originates from a study of response to subunit inactivated influenza vaccine. Whole-study results and caveats: Few additional T cells are recruited per seasonal influenza vaccination, authors suggested.

This clonotype was recorded at least ten times. Its antigen is undetermined. The V end lost 6 bases, the J end lost 1 base, and 15 bases lay between the germline ends. Looked up from germline, CDR1 is SQVTM and CDR2 is ANQGSEA. CDR3 length: 14 residues. TCRdb independently ran MiXCR on the RT-PCR reads; one entry per CDR3 protein. The sample shows a few hundred thousand distinct CDR3 sequences, 9.5% to 15% of them seen only once. This TCR was recovered from a man aged 45-65 years who received an inactivated influenza vaccine. This sample comprised non-naive T cells sorted from PBMCs, obtained 14 days before vaccination. This rearrangement joins TRBV29-1 to TRBJ1-2; TRBD1 might be the D (6 bases). The CDR3 is CSVEATGRNYGYTF. CDR3 coding DNA: TGCAGCGTGGAGGCGACAGGACGTAACTATGGCTACACCTTC. The full variable domain, in which reference TRBV29-1 and TRBJ1-2 provide the parts outside the CDR3, is SAVISQKPSRDICQRGTSLTIQCQVDSQVTMMFWYRQQPGQSLTLIATANQGSEATYESGFVIDKFPISRPNLTFSTLTVSNMSPEDSSIYLCSVEATGRNYGYTFGSGTRLTVV.